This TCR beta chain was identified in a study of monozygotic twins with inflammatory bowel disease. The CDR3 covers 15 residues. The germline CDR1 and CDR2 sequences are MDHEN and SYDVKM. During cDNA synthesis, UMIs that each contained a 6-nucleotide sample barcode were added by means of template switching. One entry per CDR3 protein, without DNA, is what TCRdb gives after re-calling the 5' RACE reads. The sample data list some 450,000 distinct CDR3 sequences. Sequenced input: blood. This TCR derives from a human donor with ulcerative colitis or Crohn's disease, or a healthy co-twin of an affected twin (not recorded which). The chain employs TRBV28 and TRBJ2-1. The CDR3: CASKSPREPGNEQFF.